One sample yielded the 12 T cell receptor beta chains listed below, sequenced in a study of blood T cells in healthy people across ages. The second PCR ran about 6 to 12 cycles with a sample-barcoded 5' primer and J-beta primers. From the 5' RACE reads, TCRdb called clonotypes with MiXCR, one entry per CDR3 protein. The repertoire has roughly 1.9 million distinct CDR3 sequences, about 39% of them found once; the top ten carry under 25%. The sample consisted of blood. The source of these receptors is a human donor in good health.

This clonotype has more than one count but fewer than ten. This rearrangement joins TRBV5-1 to TRBJ1-1; 7 bases are a match to TRBD1. The J segment lost 3 bases and the V segment lost 4 bases, leaving 6 bases of the junction unmatched. Per germline, CDR1 SGHRS and CDR2 YFSETQ. The CDR3 covers 14 residues. For the CDR3, the DNA is TGCGCCAGCAGCCCGAGGGGGCCGTACACTGAAGCTTTCTTT. Protein product: CASSPRGPYTEAFF.

A note on this clonotype: This may arise from a read error, as a much more abundant clone is one base away. This chain connects TRBV12-3 or TRBV12-4 to TRBJ1-1; D is ambiguous. The CDR3 covers 11 residues. V dropped 6 bases and J dropped 4 bases, with 6 bases sitting between them. The CDR3 protein is CASRLSTEAFF. In DNA, the CDR3 is TGTGCCAGCAGGTTGAGCACTGAAGCTTTCTTT.

This clonotype came up a few times. This sequence joins TRBV4-1 and TRBJ2-1; TRBD2 might be the D (5 bases). V lost 1 base and J lost 11, with 9 bases in between. The CDR3 covers 12 residues. The germline V gene encodes CDR1 MGHRA and CDR2 YSYEKL. The CDR3 region has the DNA TGCGCCAGCAGCCAAGTTATCGGGAAGCAGTTCTTC. Its translation is CASSQVIGKQFF.

V is TRBV20-1 and J is TRBJ1-1; 7 nucleotides line up with TRBD1. Trimming removed 5 bases from V and 5 bases from J; junction bases left unmatched: 8. Germline V gene data show CDR1 as DFQATT and CDR2 as SNEGSKA (reference sequence). The CDR3 is 13 residues long. CDR3 region: CSALRQGWTEAFF. CDR3 nucleotides: TGCAGTGCTCTTCGACAGGGATGGACTGAAGCTTTCTTT.

J is TRBJ1-1 and V is TRBV20-1; 7 nucleotides agree with TRBD1. CDR1 is DFQATT and CDR2 is SNEGSKA in the germline V gene (reference sequence). V shed 0 bases and J 3 bases; nucleotides not matched to a gene: 7. This CDR3 comprises 15 residues. This CDR3 is CSARDLGRGDTEAFF. Written as DNA, the CDR3 is TGCAGTGCTAGAGATCTAGGCAGGGGGGACACTGAAGCTTTCTTT.

The V call is TRBV2, the J call TRBJ2-7; D assignment may be TRBD1 or TRBD2 (6 bases each). Trimming removed 11 bases at V and 6 bases at J, with 14 bases between. This CDR3 contains 11 residues. Germline lookup yields CDR1 SNHLY and CDR2 FYNNEI. CDR3 residues: CAVTEGGEQYF. In nucleotides, the CDR3 is TGTGCCGTCACAGAGGGGGGCGAGCAGTACTTC.

The rearrangement links TRBV20-1 to TRBJ2-1, with a possible D match to TRBD2 (6 bases). Trimming pared 2 bases from V and 5 bases from J, leaving 10 bases between. This CDR3 is built from 13 residues. Germline V CDR1 and CDR2: DFQATT, SNEGSKA (reference sequence). The CDR3 region has the DNA TGCAGTGCTAGATCTAGCGATGACAATGAGCAGTTCTTC. Its translation is CSARSSDDNEQFF.

The genes are TRBV4-2 and TRBJ2-1; tentative D call: TRBD2 (6 bases). The CDR3 spans 15 residues. Germline CDR1 is LGHNA and CDR2 is YNFKEQ. Trimming removed 0 bases from V and 7 bases from J, with 13 bases in between. CDR3 protein: CASSQEGGGWNEQFF. As DNA, the CDR3 is TGTGCCAGCAGCCAAGAGGGGGGTGGCTGGAATGAGCAGTTCTTC.

The chain links TRBV4-2 to TRBJ2-5; D remains ambiguous. Trimming shortened V by 1 base and J by 5 bases, and 20 bases separated the two germline ends. This CDR3 has 17 residues. In germline, CDR1 is LGHNA, CDR2 YNFKEQ. The CDR3 loop is CASSQVGSLVASETQYF. The CDR3 coding sequence is TGTGCCAGCAGCCAAGTGGGCTCTCTAGTGGCCTCGGAGACCCAGTACTTC.

In the case of this clonotype: This may come from a read error, since a much larger clone is one base off. The chain couples TRBV9 to TRBJ2-1; perhaps TRBD2 as D (7 bases). The J call may not be correct, given that the DNA end is closer to TRBJ2-7. The CDR3 contains 16 residues. Germline CDR1 reads SGDLS; CDR2 reads YYNGEE. CDR3 sequence reads: CASSAWGEGGYNEQYF. The CDR3, as DNA: TGTGCCAGCAGCGCGTGGGGGGAGGGGGGCTACAATGAGCAGTACTTC.

This clonotype was seen a few times. In DNA, the CDR3 is TGCAGTGCTAGAATGGGTAGCACAGATACGCAGTATTTT. Amino acids: CSARMGSTDTQYF. The gene calls are TRBV20-1 and TRBJ2-3; D is unresolved. Germline CDR1 and CDR2: DFQATT and SNEGSKA (reference sequence). The V end lost 2 bases, the J end lost 0 bases, and 6 bases lay between the germline ends. There are 13 residues in the CDR3.

The rearrangement links TRBV6-2 or TRBV6-3 to TRBJ2-6; D uncertain. Germline V gives CDR1 MNHEY, CDR2 SVGEGT. V gave up 3 bases and J gave up 6 bases, with 12 bases separating them. The CDR3 has 15 amino acids. The CDR3 sequence is CASSYGVLEANVLTF. CDR3 nucleotides: TGTGCCAGCAGTTATGGCGTGCTTGAGGCCAACGTCCTGACTTTC.